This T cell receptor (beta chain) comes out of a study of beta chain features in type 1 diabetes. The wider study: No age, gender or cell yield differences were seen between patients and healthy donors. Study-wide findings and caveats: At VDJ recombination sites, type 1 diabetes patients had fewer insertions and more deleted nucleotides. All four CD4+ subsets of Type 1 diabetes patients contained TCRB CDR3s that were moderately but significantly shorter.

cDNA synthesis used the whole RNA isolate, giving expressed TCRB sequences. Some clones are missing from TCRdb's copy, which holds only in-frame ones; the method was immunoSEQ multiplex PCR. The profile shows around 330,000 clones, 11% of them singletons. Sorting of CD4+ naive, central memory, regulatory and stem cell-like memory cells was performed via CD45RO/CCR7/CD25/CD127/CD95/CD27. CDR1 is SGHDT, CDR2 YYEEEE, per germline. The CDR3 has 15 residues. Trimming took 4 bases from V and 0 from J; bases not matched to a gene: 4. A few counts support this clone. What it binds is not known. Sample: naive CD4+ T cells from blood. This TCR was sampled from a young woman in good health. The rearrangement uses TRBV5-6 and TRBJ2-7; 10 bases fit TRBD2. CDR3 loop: CASSLWTSGSYEQYF. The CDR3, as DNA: TGTGCCAGCAGCCTCTGGACTAGCGGCTCCTACGAGCAGTACTTC. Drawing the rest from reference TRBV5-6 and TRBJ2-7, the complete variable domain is DAGVTQSPTHLIKTRGQQVTLRCSPKSGHDTVSWYQQALGQGPQFIFQYYEEEERQRGNFPDRFSGHQFPNYSSELNVNALLLGDSALYLCASSLWTSGSYEQYFGPGTRLTVT.